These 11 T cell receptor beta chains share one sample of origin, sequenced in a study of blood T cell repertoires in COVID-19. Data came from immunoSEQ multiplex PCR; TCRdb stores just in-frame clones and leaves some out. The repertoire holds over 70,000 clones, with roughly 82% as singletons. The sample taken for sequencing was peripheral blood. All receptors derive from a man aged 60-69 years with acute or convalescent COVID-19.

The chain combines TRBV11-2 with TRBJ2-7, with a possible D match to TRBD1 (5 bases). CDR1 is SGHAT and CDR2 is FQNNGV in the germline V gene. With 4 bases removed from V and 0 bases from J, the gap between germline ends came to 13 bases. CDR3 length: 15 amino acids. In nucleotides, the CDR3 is TGTGCCAGCAGCTGCAGGGCGGCCCGCTCCTACGAGCAGTACTTC. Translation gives CASSCRAARSYEQYF.

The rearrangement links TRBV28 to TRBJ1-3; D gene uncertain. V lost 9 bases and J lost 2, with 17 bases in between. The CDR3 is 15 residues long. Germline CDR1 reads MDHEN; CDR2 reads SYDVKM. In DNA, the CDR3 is TGTGCCAGTGTTACTCAAGCGTTAACTGGAAACACCATATATTTT. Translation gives CASVTQALTGNTIYF. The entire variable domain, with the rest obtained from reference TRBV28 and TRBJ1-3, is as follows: DVKVTQSSRYLVKRTGEKVFLECVQDMDHENMFWYRQDPGLGLRLIYFSYDVKMKEKGDIPEGYSVSREKKERFSLILESASTNQTSMYLCASVTQALTGNTIYFGEGSWLTVV.

The CDR3 loop is CASSFLGRGIQETQYF. In DNA, the CDR3 is TGTGCCAGCAGCTTCTTGGGGCGGGGGATACAAGAGACCCAGTACTTC. V gene TRBV14 combines with J gene TRBJ2-5, with 7 nucleotides matching TRBD2. Germline V lookup: CDR1 SGHDN, CDR2 FVKESK. V dropped 5 bases and J dropped 2; count of bases not matched to a gene: 11. The CDR3 has 16 residues.

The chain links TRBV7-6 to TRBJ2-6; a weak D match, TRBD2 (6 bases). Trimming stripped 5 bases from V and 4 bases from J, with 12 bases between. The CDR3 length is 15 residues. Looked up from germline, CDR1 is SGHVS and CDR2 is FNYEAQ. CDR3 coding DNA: TGTGCCAGCAGCCCCGTGGGGGGAGGGGCCAACGTCCTGACTTTC. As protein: CASSPVGGGANVLTF.

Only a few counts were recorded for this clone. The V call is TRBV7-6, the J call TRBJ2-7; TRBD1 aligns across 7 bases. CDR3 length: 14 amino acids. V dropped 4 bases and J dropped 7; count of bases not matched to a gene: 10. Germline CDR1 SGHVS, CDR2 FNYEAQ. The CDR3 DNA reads TGTGCCAGCAGCTCTCAGACAGGGCCGGGAGAGCAGTACTTC. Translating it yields CASSSQTGPGEQYF.

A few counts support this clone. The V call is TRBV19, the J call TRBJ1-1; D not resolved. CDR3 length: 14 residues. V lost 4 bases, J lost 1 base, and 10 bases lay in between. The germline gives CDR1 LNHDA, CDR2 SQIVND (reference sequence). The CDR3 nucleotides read TGTGCCAGTAGTAGAACACGGGAGAACACTGAAGCTTTCTTT. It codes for CASSRTRENTEAFF.

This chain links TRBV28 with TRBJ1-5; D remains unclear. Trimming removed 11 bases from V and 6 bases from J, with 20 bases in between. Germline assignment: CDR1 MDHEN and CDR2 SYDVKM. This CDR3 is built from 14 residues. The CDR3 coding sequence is TGTGCCTCAAGCTCCCCCGGTTTGAGTCAGCCCCAGCATTTT. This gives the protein CASSSPGLSQPQHF. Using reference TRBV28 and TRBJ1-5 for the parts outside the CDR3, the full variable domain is DVKVTQSSRYLVKRTGEKVFLECVQDMDHENMFWYRQDPGLGLRLIYFSYDVKMKEKGDIPEGYSVSREKKERFSLILESASTNQTSMYLCASSSPGLSQPQHFGDGTRLSIL.

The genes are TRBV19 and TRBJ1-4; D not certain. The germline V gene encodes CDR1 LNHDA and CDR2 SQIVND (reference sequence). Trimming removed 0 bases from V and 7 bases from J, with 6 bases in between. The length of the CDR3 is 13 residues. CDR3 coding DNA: TGTGCCAGTAGTATAGAGGCAGGTGAAAAACTGTTTTTT. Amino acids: CASSIEAGEKLFF.

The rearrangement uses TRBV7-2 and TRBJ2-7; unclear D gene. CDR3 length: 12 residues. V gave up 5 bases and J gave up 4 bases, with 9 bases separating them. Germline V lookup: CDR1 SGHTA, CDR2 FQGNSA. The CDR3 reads CASSPSFYEQYF. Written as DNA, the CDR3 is TGTGCCAGCAGCCCCTCGTTTTACGAGCAGTACTTC.

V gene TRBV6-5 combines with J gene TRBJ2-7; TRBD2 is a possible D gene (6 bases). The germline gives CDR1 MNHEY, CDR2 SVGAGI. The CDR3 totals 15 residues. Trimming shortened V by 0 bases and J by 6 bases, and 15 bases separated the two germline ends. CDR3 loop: CASSYSFTGASEQYF. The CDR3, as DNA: TGTGCCAGCAGTTACTCTTTTACGGGAGCAAGCGAGCAGTACTTC.

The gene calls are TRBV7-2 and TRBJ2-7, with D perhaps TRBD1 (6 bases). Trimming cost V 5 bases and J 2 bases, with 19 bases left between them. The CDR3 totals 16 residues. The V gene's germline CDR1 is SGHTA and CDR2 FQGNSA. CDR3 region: CASSPDRTTPTYEQYF. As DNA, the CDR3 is TGTGCCAGCAGCCCCGACAGGACCACACCGACCTACGAGCAGTACTTC.